A single sample gave rise to the 11 T cell receptor beta chains below, sequenced in a study of shared clonotypes between healthy human individuals. Profiling relied on immunoSEQ multiplex PCR, and the TCRdb table lists in-frame clones only, not all of them. The sample lists approximately 720,000 clones; about 91% were seen once. Naive CD8 cells were CD45RO-negative, positively selected for CCR7, excluding terminally differentiated effector memory CD45RA+ cells. Sequenced sample: naive CD8+ T cells sorted from blood. Every receptor here comes from a man aged 25-40 years in good health.

The V gene is TRBV12-5, the J gene TRBJ2-1; no definite D call. The CDR3 spans 13 residues. Looked up from germline, CDR1 is LGHNT and CDR2 is FRNRAP. Trimming removed 6 bases from V and 2 bases from J, with 8 bases in between. The CDR3 spells CASGWGTYNEQFF. The CDR3 bases are TGTGCTAGTGGATGGGGAACCTACAATGAGCAGTTCTTC. Full variable domain (outside the CDR3, taken from reference TRBV12-5 and TRBJ2-1): DARVTQTPRHKVTEMGQEVTMRCQPILGHNTVFWYRQTMMQGLELLAYFRNRAPLDDSGMPKDRFSAEMPDATLATLKIQPSEPRDSAVYFCASGWGTYNEQFFGPGTRLTVL.

In its sample, this clone was seen a few times. The chain uses TRBV4-2 and TRBJ1-2; 8 bases map to TRBD1. After removal of 0 bases from V and 4 bases from J, the junction contained 4 bases not matched to a gene. Germline lookup yields CDR1 LGHNA and CDR2 YNFKEQ. This CDR3 has 15 amino acids. CDR3 sequence reads: CASSQDPGQGYGYTF. The CDR3 DNA sequence: TGTGCCAGCAGCCAAGATCCAGGACAGGGCTATGGCTACACCTTC.

This chain links TRBV7-8 with TRBJ2-2; no clear D gene. V was pared by 4 bases and J by 7 bases, with 7 bases between. CDR3 length equals 12 residues. Germline V gene lookup returns CDR1 SGHVS and CDR2 FQNEAQ. The CDR3: CASSSLGGELFF. Here the CDR3 DNA reads TGTGCCAGCAGCTCCTTGGGCGGGGAGCTGTTTTTT.

The gene calls are TRBV6-1 and TRBJ2-7, with D unclear. Germline CDR1 and CDR2: MNHNS and SASEGT. V shed 2 bases and J shed 2 bases, with 7 bases lying between them. The CDR3 has 13 amino acids. Written as DNA, the CDR3 is TGTGCCAGCAGTGAATCGGCGGCCTACGAGCAGTACTTC. This gives the protein CASSESAAYEQYF.

V and J are TRBV27 and TRBJ2-1; the match to TRBD1 covers 9 bases. The germline V gene has CDR1 MNHEY and CDR2 SMNVEV (reference sequence). V was pared by 1 base and J by 4 bases, with 5 bases of the junction left unmatched. The CDR3 is 16 residues long. The CDR3 nucleotides read TGTGCCAGCAGTTTATTCCGACAGGGGGATTACAATGAGCAGTTCTTC. Amino acids: CASSLFRQGDYNEQFF.

This clone was picked up a small number of times. Distinct nucleotide sequences in the sample also encode this CDR3. The V and J genes are TRBV13 and TRBJ2-3; D not resolved. V lost 5 bases to trimming and J lost 1 base, with 4 bases between them. The CDR3 has 12 residues. Germline CDR1 and CDR2: PRHDT and FYEKMQ (reference sequence). CDR3 nucleotide sequence: TGTGCCAGCAGCCCCGGCACAGATACGCAGTATTTT. This translates into CASSPGTDTQYF.

This chain connects TRBV19 to TRBJ2-5, with 14 bases identical to TRBD2. Trimming took 2 bases from V and 3 from J; bases not matched to a gene: 2. The CDR3 consists of 16 residues. Per germline, CDR1 LNHDA and CDR2 SQIVND (reference sequence). CDR3 amino acids: CASSILGLAGEETQYF. The CDR3 region has the DNA TGTGCCAGTAGTATATTGGGACTAGCGGGAGAAGAGACCCAGTACTTC. Variable domain in full (rest from reference TRBV19 and TRBJ2-5): DGGITQSPKYLFRKEGQNVTLSCEQNLNHDAMYWYRQDPGQGLRLIYYSQIVNDFQKGDIAEGYSVSREKKESFPLTVTSAQKNPTAFYLCASSILGLAGEETQYFGPGTRLLVL.

This clone occurred once. The rearrangement joins TRBV6-1 to TRBJ2-7, with TRBD1 identical over 7 bases. This CDR3 region has 13 residues. Germline assignment: CDR1 MNHNS and CDR2 SASEGT. Trimming cost V 8 bases and J 4 bases; bases outside gene matches: 8. The DNA of the CDR3 is TGTGCCAGCTGCCGACAGGGAAATTACGAGCAGTACTTC. Encoded protein: CASCRQGNYEQYF.

V is TRBV28 and J is TRBJ1-2, with 8 bases aligning to TRBD1. With 1 base clipped from V and 4 bases from J, the junction kept 8 bases outside the gene matches. Germline values: CDR1 MDHEN, CDR2 SYDVKM. The CDR3 is 16 amino acids. CDR3 residues: CASSLFNQGQVYGYTF. CDR3 DNA: TGTGCCAGCAGTTTATTCAACCAGGGACAGGTCTATGGCTACACCTTC.

This chain connects TRBV27 to TRBJ2-7; TRBD1 aligns across 12 bases. This CDR3 is built from 15 residues. Germline values: CDR1 MNHEY, CDR2 SMNVEV (reference sequence). Trimming at V came to 4 bases and at J to 4 bases, leaving 5 bases not matched to a gene. The CDR3 spells CASSYKGQGAYEQYF. CDR3 DNA: TGTGCCAGCAGTTACAAGGGACAGGGGGCTTACGAGCAGTACTTC.

The chain couples TRBV9 to TRBJ2-1, with 7 bases fitting TRBD2. The CDR3 consists of 15 residues. J lost 5 bases, V lost 0 bases, and 5 bases had no gene match. The germline V gene encodes CDR1 SGDLS and CDR2 YYNGEE. Here the CDR3 DNA reads TGTGCCAGCAGCGTAGGGCGGGGGTTGGACAATGAGCAGTTCTTC. Translating gives CASSVGRGLDNEQFF.